Each of the 30 T cell receptor beta chains below was sequenced from the same sample in a study of shared clonotypes between healthy human individuals. TCRdb keeps only in-frame clones here, not all; method: immunoSEQ multiplex PCR. This sample yields over 2 million clones, of which around 90% are seen a single time; 0.37% belongs to the top ten. The material sequenced was naive CD4+ T cells from PBMCs. Specified subset: CD45RA+ positively selected. The origin of the receptors is a man between 18 and 29 years old in good health. Some clones in this sample may be carry-over from other donors' samples.

V is TRBV2 and J is TRBJ1-2; D is undetermined. Between the trimmed V and J ends, which lost 6 bases and 0 bases, there was a span of 8 bases. CDR1 and CDR2 (germline): SNHLY, FYNNEI. This CDR3 is 13 amino acids long. The CDR3 DNA is TGTGCCAGCAGGAGCAGTACTAACTATGGCTACACCTTC. It translates to CASRSSTNYGYTF.

Worth noting for this clone: The conserved final phenylalanine or tryptophan is absent from the CDR3, which likely points to a read error. The chain employs TRBV4-1 and TRBJ2-7; 7 nucleotides line up with TRBD2. Trimming at V came to 4 bases and at J to 1 base, leaving 10 bases not matched to a gene. Germline CDR1 MGHRA, CDR2 YSYEKL. The CDR3 runs to 16 residues. CDR3 in amino acids: CASSRKPLAESYEQYS. The CDR3 nucleotides read TGCGCCAGCAGCCGCAAGCCGCTAGCGGAGTCCTACGAGCAGTACTCC.

This chain connects TRBV11-2 to TRBJ2-7; perhaps TRBD1 as D (6 bases). CDR3 size: 13 residues. Germline CDR1 reads SGHAT; CDR2 reads FQNNGV. V lost 3 bases, J lost 3 bases, and 9 bases lay in between. As DNA, the CDR3 is TGTGCCAGCAGCTTGGACAGACACTACGAGCAGTACTTC. This gives the protein CASSLDRHYEQYF.

The genes are TRBV20-1 and TRBJ2-1; D possibly matches TRBD1 or TRBD2 (7 bases each). Germline V lookup: CDR1 DFQATT, CDR2 SNEGSKA (reference sequence). The length of the CDR3 is 11 residues. Trimming took off 6 bases at V and 9 bases at J, with 12 bases between the two ends. CDR3 region: CSAPGGGEQFF. CDR3 in DNA: TGCAGTGCGCCAGGGGGGGGTGAGCAGTTCTTC.

This chain joins TRBV29-1 and TRBJ1-1; D is perhaps TRBD1 (6 bases). V shed 7 bases and J shed 0 bases, with 15 bases lying between them. Germline assignment: CDR1 SQVTM and CDR2 ANQGSEA. This CDR3 has 14 residues. In nucleotides, the CDR3 is TGCAGCGCCCTCCGGGGGCTATTGAACACTGAAGCTTTCTTT. Amino acids: CSALRGLLNTEAFF.

The chain is built from TRBV7-3 and TRBJ1-2; tentative D call: TRBD1 (5 bases). Deletions cut 5 bases from V and 2 bases from J, with 15 bases between. CDR3 length: 15 amino acids. The V gene's germline CDR1 is SGHTA and CDR2 FQGTGA. CDR3 protein: CASSPYQDSNYGYTF. CDR3 sequence (DNA): TGTGCCAGCAGCCCCTATCAAGACAGCAACTATGGCTACACCTTC.

This clone was observed a single time. CDR3 residues: CASSLSSFGMQTQYF. DNA of the CDR3: TGTGCCAGCAGCCTCTCGTCCTTCGGCATGCAGACCCAGTACTTC. J is TRBJ2-5 and V is TRBV27; D uncertain. The CDR3 runs to 15 residues. CDR1 and CDR2 (germline): MNHEY, SMNVEV (reference sequence). The V and J ends lost 6 bases and 6 bases respectively, with 20 bases between them.

CDR3 protein: CASSQRSFRGGYGYTF. CDR3 sequence (DNA): TGCGCCAGCAGTCAACGCTCTTTTAGGGGGGGCTATGGCTACACCTTC. The rearrangement links TRBV23-1 to TRBJ1-2; tentatively, D is TRBD1 (6 bases). TRBV23-1 is sorted into the ORF group, with uncertain function. The V end lost 2 bases, the J end lost 4 bases, and 17 bases lay between the germline ends. The CDR3 sequence is 16 residues long.

The rearrangement joins TRBV19 to TRBJ1-6; 8 bases match TRBD1. The V gene's germline CDR1 is LNHDA and CDR2 SQIVND (reference sequence). The CDR3 has 14 amino acids. V lost 4 bases, J lost 10 bases, and 6 bases stayed unmatched. In DNA, the CDR3 is TGTGCCAGTAGTAGACAGGGGTTGAGATCACCCCTCCACTTT. Protein sequence: CASSRQGLRSPLHF.

V usage is TRBV28 and J usage is TRBJ2-1, with 7 nucleotides matching TRBD1. The CDR3 extends over 13 amino acids. V lost 1 base, J lost 11 bases, and 5 bases stayed unmatched. The germline V gene has CDR1 MDHEN and CDR2 SYDVKM. The CDR3 reads CASSLSGDRKQFF. CDR3 bases: TGTGCCAGCAGTTTATCTGGGGACAGAAAGCAGTTCTTC.

V gene TRBV18 combines with J gene TRBJ1-2; D call uncertain. The CDR3 runs 14 residues. V dropped 2 bases and J dropped 8 bases, with 15 bases sitting between them. CDR1 is KGHSH, CDR2 LQKENI, per germline. The CDR3 DNA reads as TGTGCCAGCTCACCATCAGGACGCACTCCAGGCTACACCTTC. Its protein product is CASSPSGRTPGYTF. Using reference TRBV18 and TRBJ1-2 for the parts outside the CDR3, the full variable domain is NAGVMQNPRHLVRRRGQEARLRCSPMKGHSHVYWYRQLPEEGLKFMVYLQKENIIDESGMPKERFSAEFPKEGPSILRIQQVVRGDSAAYFCASSPSGRTPGYTFGSGTRLTVV.

The gene calls are TRBV7-2 and TRBJ1-1; no definite D call. The CDR3 extends over 15 amino acids. Trimming shortened V by 1 base and J by 4 bases, and 13 bases separated the two germline ends. Germline-derived CDR1 and CDR2 are SGHTA and FQGNSA. In DNA, the CDR3 is TGTGCCAGCAGCTTAGGGGTGGGTTTGTCCACTGAAGCTTTCTTT. This translates into CASSLGVGLSTEAFF.

The rearrangement links TRBV5-1 to TRBJ2-5; D call uncertain. CDR3 length: 16 residues. Trimming pared 1 base from V and 3 bases from J, leaving 16 bases between. CDR1 SGHRS and CDR2 YFSETQ come from the germline V gene. The CDR3 reads CASSLFVSQAEETQYF. In DNA form, the CDR3 reads TGCGCCAGCAGCTTGTTCGTTAGCCAAGCCGAAGAGACCCAGTACTTC.

The V gene is TRBV6-1, the J gene TRBJ2-2; tentatively, D is TRBD1 or TRBD2 (5 bases each). Germline loops: CDR1 MNHNS, CDR2 SASEGT. The CDR3 is made up of 14 amino acids. V lost 8 bases to trimming and J lost 0 bases, with 10 bases between them. This chain's CDR3 is CASRGAANTGELFF. In DNA, the CDR3 is TGTGCCAGCCGGGGCGCGGCGAACACCGGGGAGCTGTTTTTT.

About this clone: Compared with germline, one end of the junction differs, possibly owing to a read error. The chain links TRBV4-1 to TRBJ1-1, with D hard to call. CDR1 MGHRA and CDR2 YSYEKL come from the germline V gene. The CDR3 covers 14 residues. CDR3 in amino acids: CASSEEKIRGRAFF. In DNA form, the CDR3 reads TGCGCCAGCAGCGAAGAAAAAATCCGGGGAAGGGCTTTCTTT.

The rearrangement links TRBV28 to TRBJ2-7, with 9 bases that match TRBD2. CDR1 and CDR2 from the germline V gene are MDHEN and SYDVKM. V trimming: 0 bases; J trimming: 2 bases; junction bases outside the gene matches: 5. CDR3 size: 16 residues. CDR3 region: CASSLWGSGSAYEQYF. CDR3 coding DNA: TGTGCCAGCAGTTTATGGGGTAGCGGGAGTGCCTACGAGCAGTACTTC. Supplemented by reference TRBV28 and TRBJ2-7, the full variable domain reads DVKVTQSSRYLVKRTGEKVFLECVQDMDHENMFWYRQDPGLGLRLIYFSYDVKMKEKGDIPEGYSVSREKKERFSLILESASTNQTSMYLCASSLWGSGSAYEQYFGPGTRLTVT.

This clone was seen once. This chain uses TRBV2 with TRBJ1-3, with unresolved D. The CDR3 consists of 16 residues. Germline CDR1 is SNHLY and CDR2 is FYNNEI. The germline V and J ends were trimmed by 7 bases and 0 bases, with 16 bases remaining between them. The CDR3 DNA reads TGTGCCAGCATCTCGCGGACGGACCTCTCTGGAAACACCATATATTTT. Protein product: CASISRTDLSGNTIYF.

The chain links TRBV5-1 to TRBJ1-3; no clear D. Germline CDR1 SGHRS, CDR2 YFSETQ. V was trimmed by 0 bases and J by 4 bases, leaving 11 bases between them. CDR3 size: 15 residues. The CDR3 coding sequence is TGCGCCAGCAGCTTGGAGGTGGGGAGAGGAAACACCATATATTTT. Amino acids: CASSLEVGRGNTIYF.

The chain links TRBV2 to TRBJ1-4, with 9 bases that match TRBD1. The J segment lost 7 bases and the V segment lost 6 bases, leaving 9 bases of the junction unmatched. Germline V gives CDR1 SNHLY, CDR2 FYNNEI. There are 15 residues in the CDR3. The chain's CDR3 is CASRYLQGAGEKLFF. Written as DNA, the CDR3 is TGTGCCAGCAGATACCTACAGGGGGCTGGTGAAAAACTGTTTTTT.

The chain joins TRBV2 to TRBJ2-5; no clear D. The V gene's germline CDR1 is SNHLY and CDR2 FYNNEI. Between the trimmed V and J ends, which lost 8 bases and 5 bases, there was a span of 9 bases. This CDR3 region has 11 residues. CDR3 sequence (DNA): TGTGCCAGCCGGTCCGGGGAGACCCAGTACTTC. Amino acid sequence: CASRSGETQYF.

CDR3 DNA: TGTGCCAGTAGTGCGAGACAGGGCATCTACGAGCAGTACTTC. Its translation is CASSARQGIYEQYF. The chain has TRBV19 and TRBJ2-7, with TRBD1 matching over 7 bases. CDR1 and CDR2 from the germline V gene are LNHDA and SQIVND (reference sequence). Losses at the gene ends were 5 bases for V and 3 bases for J; bases not matched to a gene: 7. The CDR3 has 14 amino acids.

J is TRBJ2-1 and V is TRBV28; 15 nucleotides agree with TRBD2. Germline V gene data show CDR1 as MDHEN and CDR2 as SYDVKM. The length of the CDR3 is 19 residues. The trim removed 5 bases at V and 0 bases at J, leaving 8 bases unmatched. The CDR3 loop is CASSPRGLAGGSSYNEQFF. CDR3 DNA sequence: TGTGCCAGCAGTCCCCGGGGACTAGCGGGGGGTAGCTCCTACAATGAGCAGTTCTTC.

V usage is TRBV5-1 and J usage is TRBJ1-2, with a weak D call TRBD1 (6 bases). Trimming pared 3 bases from V and 2 bases from J, leaving 17 bases between. Per germline, CDR1 SGHRS and CDR2 YFSETQ. The CDR3 loop spans 16 amino acids. The CDR3 DNA reads as TGCGCCAGCAGCTCATTCGGACAGACTTTAAACTATGGCTACACCTTC. This translates into CASSSFGQTLNYGYTF.

The chain is built from TRBV27 and TRBJ2-1, with 7 bases identical to TRBD2. Germline V gene sequence: CDR1 MNHEY, CDR2 SMNVEV (reference sequence). The CDR3 runs to 15 residues. Trimming cost V 4 bases and J 3 bases; bases outside gene matches: 6. CDR3 amino acids: CASSSPSGLYNEQFF. The CDR3 bases are TGTGCCAGCAGTTCCCCTAGCGGCCTCTACAATGAGCAGTTCTTC.

This chain uses TRBV6-5 with TRBJ2-7; TRBD2 might be the D (5 bases). Germline V CDR1 and CDR2: MNHEY, SVGAGI. The CDR3 has 13 amino acids. V lost 6 bases and J 2 bases, leaving 11 bases between the germline ends. DNA for the CDR3: TGTGCCAGCAGCGACCGAGGGCCCTACGAGCAGTACTTC. Protein: CASSDRGPYEQYF.

The chain has TRBV15 and TRBJ1-5, with TRBD1 matching 7 bases. The CDR3 length is 16 residues. The V gene end was trimmed by 4 bases and the J gene end by 6 bases; junction bases not matched to a gene: 12. Germline assignment: CDR1 LNHNV and CDR2 YYDKDF (reference sequence). The CDR3 DNA follows: TGTGCCACCAGCAAAACTACACAGGGGACGCGTCAGCCCCAGCATTTT. Translating gives CATSKTTQGTRQPQHF.

The chain couples TRBV7-9 to TRBJ2-7; either TRBD1 or TRBD2 may supply D (5 bases each). The CDR3 contains 16 residues. Germline V gene data show CDR1 as SEHNR and CDR2 as FQNEAQ (reference sequence). Trimming left V 0 bases short and J 3 bases short, with 15 bases between. CDR3 coding DNA: TGTGCCAGCAGCTTAGCGTTCGGGGCAGACCTCTACGAGCAGTACTTC. Translated: CASSLAFGADLYEQYF. Based on the CDR3 plus reference TRBV7-9 and TRBJ2-7, the full variable domain is DTGVSQNPRHKITKRGQNVTFRCDPISEHNRLYWYRQTLGQGPEFLTYFQNEAQLEKSRLLSDRFSAERPKGSFSTLEIQRTEQGDSAMYLCASSLAFGADLYEQYFGPGTRLTVT.

This chain uses TRBV7-2 with TRBJ1-1; no definite D call. The germline V gene encodes CDR1 SGHTA and CDR2 FQGNSA. The CDR3 has 16 amino acids. V lost 5 bases to trimming and J lost 0 bases, with 16 bases between them. The CDR3 DNA reads TGTGCCAGCAGCCAAGCCGCGTTATCCATGAACACTGAAGCTTTCTTT. Amino acids: CASSQAALSMNTEAFF.

The chain couples TRBV9 to TRBJ1-1, with 8 positions matching TRBD1. V shed 4 bases, J shed 4 bases, and the junction held 6 bases outside the gene matches. The germline CDR1 and CDR2 sequences are SGDLS and YYNGEE. The CDR3 consists of 14 residues. The CDR3 is CASSPQGALTEAFF. CDR3 nucleotide sequence: TGTGCCAGCAGCCCGCAGGGGGCACTCACTGAAGCTTTCTTT.

The chain's CDR3 is CASSYSGTGRHNEQFF. As DNA, the CDR3 is TGTGCCAGCAGCTACTCCGGGACAGGGAGGCACAATGAGCAGTTCTTC. This rearrangement joins TRBV11-2 to TRBJ2-1, with TRBD1 identical over 9 bases. V lost 4 bases, J lost 5 bases, and 9 bases stayed unmatched. Germline CDR1 SGHAT, CDR2 FQNNGV. This CDR3 is built from 16 residues. Full variable domain (missing parts from reference TRBV11-2 and TRBJ2-1): EAGVAQSPRYKIIEKRQSVAFWCNPISGHATLYWYQQILGQGPKLLIQFQNNGVVDDSQLPKDRFSAERLKGVDSTLKIQPAKLEDSAVYLCASSYSGTGRHNEQFFGPGTRLTVL.